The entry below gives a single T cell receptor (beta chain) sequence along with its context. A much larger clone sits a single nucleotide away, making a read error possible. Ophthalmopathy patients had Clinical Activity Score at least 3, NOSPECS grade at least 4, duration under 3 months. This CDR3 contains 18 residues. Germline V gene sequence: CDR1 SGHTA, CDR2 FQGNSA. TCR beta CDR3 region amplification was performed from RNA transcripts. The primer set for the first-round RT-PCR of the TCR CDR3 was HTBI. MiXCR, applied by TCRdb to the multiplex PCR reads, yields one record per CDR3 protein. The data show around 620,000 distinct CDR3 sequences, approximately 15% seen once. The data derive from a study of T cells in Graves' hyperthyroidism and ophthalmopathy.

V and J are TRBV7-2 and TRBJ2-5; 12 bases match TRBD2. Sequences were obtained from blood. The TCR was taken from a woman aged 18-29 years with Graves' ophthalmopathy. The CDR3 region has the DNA TGTGCCAGCAGCCAACCCTTAGAGACTAGCGGGGGACAAGAGGCCCAGTACTTC. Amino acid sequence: CASSQPLETSGGQEAQYF.